The sequence of this T cell receptor beta chain was determined in a study of T-cell reconstitution after alpha-beta-depleted transplantation in children. Overall study findings and caveats: Newly produced T cells mostly provided counts and TCRbeta diversity after one year, as hyperexpanded clones declined. Alpha-beta T cells about two months after transplant reportedly derived from several hundred expanded graft clones. After transplant, high TCRbeta diversity at day 60 in some patients arose from surviving recipient T cells and thymic progenitors.

With V trimmed by 4 bases and J by 6 bases, 10 bases remained unmatched. Germline CDR1 is SGHVS and CDR2 is FQNEAQ. The CDR3 has 15 amino acids. Construction of the TCRbeta library involved unique molecular identifiers. One entry per CDR3 protein, called by TCRdb with MiXCR from the PCR reads. Here the sample spans 200,000 to 300,000 distinct CDR3 sequences, under 30% being singletons. This clonotype was counted at least ten times. Its antigen is currently unknown. The sequence was obtained from a girl aged 2-10 years with Fanconi anemia, due to receive a stem cell transplant. Sequenced here: PBMCs, sampled before TCRalphabeta/CD19-depleted stem cell transplant. The chain couples TRBV7-8 to TRBJ1-2; 8 bases map to TRBD1. The CDR3 here is CASSSTPPGGDGYTF. The CDR3 DNA follows: TGTGCCAGCAGCTCAACCCCTCCAGGGGGCGATGGCTACACCTTC.